The clone carrying this T cell receptor beta chain was seen a handful of times. What it binds is not known. This specimen comes from a study of T cell responses to AZD1222 COVID-19 vaccine. Study-wide points: Researchers report vaccine-associated CD4 TCRs spanning spike, with dominance at 160-218 and 743-854. Targets within unmutated variant regions were reportedly found for nearly half of spike-specific TCRs.

The data were produced by immunoSEQ multiplex PCR, yet TCRdb's version contains in-frame clones alone and is incomplete. Of approximately 77,000 clones detected, 75% to 90% appear once; the ten largest clones hold about 3.4%. The TCR originated in an adult who received the AZD1222 COVID-19 vaccine. The sample here was peripheral blood, taken 28 days after the second AZD1222 dose.

CDR3 in DNA: TGCGCCAGCAGCCAAGATTGGGGACACTTTTACGAGCAGTACTTC. Protein sequence: CASSQDWGHFYEQYF. The rearrangement uses TRBV4-1 and TRBJ2-7; D may be TRBD1 (6 bases). Trimming shortened V by 0 bases and J by 4 bases, and 13 bases separated the two germline ends. This CDR3 spans 15 amino acids. The V gene's germline CDR1 is MGHRA and CDR2 YSYEKL.